This is a list of T cell receptor beta chains from one sample in a study of blood T cell repertoires in COVID-19. Sequenced by immunoSEQ multiplex PCR; TCRdb stores in-frame clones only, minus some. The table lists roughly 110,000 clones, 70% to 90% of them singletons. The specimen sequenced was peripheral blood. These receptors all stem from a man aged 40-49 years with active or convalescent COVID-19. Each CDR3 is given with its conserved first and last residue. Each record gives: J gene, clone size, V gene, D gene, CDR3 protein, CDR3 DNA. A D gene is named only where the DNA matches it firmly. Clone sizes are given selectively: once, few, many, or a class where the clone is expanded.

>TRBJ1-2|NA|TRBV6-1|NA
CASSEGQPSNYGYTF
TGTGCCAGCAGTGAGGGGCAGCCCTCAAACTATGGCTACACCTTC
>TRBJ2-3|NA|TRBV7-2|NA
CASSSMATDTQYF
TGTGCCAGCAGCTCAATGGCCACAGATACGCAGTATTTT
>TRBJ2-1|NA|TRBV12-5|TRBD1
CASGLVRLGDRAERNEQFF
TGTGCTAGTGGTTTGGTAAGGCTGGGGGACAGGGCGGAGAGGAATGAGCAGTTCTTC
>TRBJ2-2|NA|TRBV5-5|TRBD1
CASSPLGTGGTGGELFF
TGTGCCAGCAGCCCACTGGGGACAGGGGGCACGGGCGGGGAGCTGTTTTTT
>TRBJ2-5|NA|TRBV5-1|TRBD2
CASSRGVLQYF
TGCGCCAGCAGCCGGGGGGTCCTCCAGTACTTC
>TRBJ2-5|NA|TRBV4-2|TRBD1
CASSQVFPGGSYQETQYF
TGTGCCAGCAGCCAAGTTTTTCCAGGGGGATCGTACCAAGAGACCCAGTACTTC
>TRBJ1-4|NA|TRBV10-3|TRBD1
CAISKAGTGNEKLFF
TGTGCCATCAGCAAGGCCGGGACAGGGAATGAAAAACTGTTTTTT
>TRBJ1-1|NA|TRBV28|NA
CASRRSRNTEAFF
TGTGCCAGCAGGAGGAGCAGGAACACTGAAGCTTTCTTT
>TRBJ2-7|NA|TRBV6-6|TRBD1
CASRSGQGAYEQYF
TGTGCCAGCAGATCAGGACAGGGGGCGTACGAGCAGTACTTC
>TRBJ1-6|NA|TRBV4-2|NA
CASSQGSGVTNSPLHF
TGTGCCAGCAGCCAGGGGTCAGGGGTCACAAATTCACCCCTCCACTTT
>TRBJ2-1|NA|TRBV5-5|TRBD2
CASSSLQRETNEQFF
TGTGCCAGCAGCTCCCTCCAGCGGGAGACCAATGAGCAGTTCTTC
>TRBJ2-7|few|TRBV28|NA
CASSSRQAHLF
TGTGCCAGCAGTTCTCGACAGGCACATCTCTTC